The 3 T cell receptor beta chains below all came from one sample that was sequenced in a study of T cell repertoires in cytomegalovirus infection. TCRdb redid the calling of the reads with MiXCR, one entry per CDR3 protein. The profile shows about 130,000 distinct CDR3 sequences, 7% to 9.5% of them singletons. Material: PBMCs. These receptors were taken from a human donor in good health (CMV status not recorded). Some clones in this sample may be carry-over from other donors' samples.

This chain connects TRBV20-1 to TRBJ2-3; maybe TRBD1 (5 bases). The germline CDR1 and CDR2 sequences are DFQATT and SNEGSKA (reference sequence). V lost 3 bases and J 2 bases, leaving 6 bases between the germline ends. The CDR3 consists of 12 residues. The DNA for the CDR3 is TGCAGTGCTAGGGACAACACAGATACGCAGTATTTT. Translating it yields CSARDNTDTQYF.

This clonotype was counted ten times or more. CDR3 nucleotides: TGTGCCAGCAGTTTTTCGGGGGGCAGCAATCAGCCCCAGCATTTT. Protein: CASSFSGGSNQPQHF. V gene TRBV28 combines with J gene TRBJ1-5; tentative D call: TRBD1 (6 bases). CDR1 is MDHEN, CDR2 SYDVKM, per germline. The CDR3 is 15 residues long. Trimming took off 3 bases at V and 1 base at J, with 10 bases between the two ends.

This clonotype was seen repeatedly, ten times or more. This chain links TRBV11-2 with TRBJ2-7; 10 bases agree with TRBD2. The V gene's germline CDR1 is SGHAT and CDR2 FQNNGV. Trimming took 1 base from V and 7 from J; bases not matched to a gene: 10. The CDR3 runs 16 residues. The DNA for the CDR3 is TGTGCCAGCAGCTTAGGGTCTAGCGGGGGCCTACGGGAGCAGTACTTC. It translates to CASSLGSSGGLREQYF.